The clone carrying this T cell receptor beta chain came up a few times. Its antigen is not known. The time point denotes: persistent/refractory GD, antithyroid drugs over 5 years with positive TRAb. Researchers made the TCR library from RNA that was extracted from PBMCs. The patients included were those that came from an endocrinology department in Xi'an, China. This sample stems from a study of regulatory T cells in long-lasting Graves disease. Regarding the study as a whole: Public clonotype sharing was higher in persistent than newly diagnosed patients.

Germline V lookup: CDR1 DFQATT, CDR2 SNEGSKA (reference sequence). The CDR3 runs 15 residues. V dropped 4 bases and J dropped 2; count of bases not matched to a gene: 6. Arm-PCR of CDR3 regions with iRepertoire HTBI primers generated TCR beta libraries. As originally analysed: Throughout the samples, researchers identified 55 to 65 TRBV and approximately 14 TRBJ segments. TCRdb recomputed calls from the multiplex PCR reads with MiXCR, one row per CDR3 protein. The V and J calls, along with clone size, are taken from TCRdb and not from the paper's own processing. This repertoire shows about 420,000 distinct CDR3 sequences, around 22% found once; its top ten account for about a quarter.

Source: peripheral blood mononuclear cells (PBMCs), taken when the disease was refractory, from a patient treated with antithyroid drugs. V is TRBV20-1 and J is TRBJ2-2; TRBD2 agrees at 8 bases. This sequence was found in a female donor with Graves disease. CDR3 protein: CSATPLADNTGELFF. CDR3 DNA: TGCAGTGCTACTCCACTAGCGGACAACACCGGGGAGCTGTTTTTT.